These 18 T cell receptor beta chains came from one sample sequenced in a study of blood T cell repertoires in COVID-19. TCRdb's copy holds only in-frame clones and misses some; the assay was immunoSEQ multiplex PCR. The table has 150,000 or so clones, about 90% seen once. Sequencing was done on a sample of PBMCs or T cells enriched from blood (not recorded which). These receptors all come from a woman aged 45-65 years who had recovered from COVID-19.

The V gene is TRBV6-5, the J gene TRBJ2-1, with D uncertain. V was cut by 2 bases and J by 6 bases, with 11 bases left in between. Germline-derived CDR1 and CDR2 are MNHEY and SVGAGI. CDR3 length: 14 residues. This CDR3 is CASSYLAKSNEQFF. In nucleotides, the CDR3 is TGTGCCAGCAGTTACCTTGCGAAGTCCAATGAGCAGTTCTTC.

The V gene is TRBV24-1, the J gene TRBJ2-1, with TRBD2 matching over 10 bases. The CDR3 extends over 14 amino acids. Germline V lookup: CDR1 KGHDR, CDR2 SFDVKD. V shed 4 bases and J 10 bases; nucleotides not matched to a gene: 6. The DNA for the CDR3 is TGTGCCACCAGTGAGGCTAGCGGGAGAGGCGAGCAGTTCTTC. It specifies CATSEASGRGEQFF.

The genes are TRBV5-1 and TRBJ2-2; TRBD2 matches 7 bases. CDR1 is SGHRS, CDR2 YFSETQ, per germline. The trim removed 8 bases at V and 4 bases at J, leaving 8 bases unmatched. The CDR3 extends over 14 amino acids. In nucleotides, the CDR3 is TGCGCCAGTACGCGGGAGAGGGCCACCGGGGAGCTGTTTTTT. This sequence encodes CASTRERATGELFF. The full variable domain, its missing parts supplied by reference TRBV5-1 and TRBJ2-2, is KAGVTQTPRYLIKTRGQQVTLSCSPISGHRSVSWYQQTPGQGLQFLFEYFSETQRNKGNFPGRFSGRQFSNSRSEMNVSTLELGDSALYLCASTRERATGELFFGEGSRLTVL.

CDR3 DNA: TGTGCCAGCAGTTTCTCGGCAGGGCTTGGCTACACCTTC. It specifies CASSFSAGLGYTF. This rearrangement joins TRBV12-3 or TRBV12-4 to TRBJ1-2, with TRBD1 as a possible D gene (5 bases). V was cut by 3 bases and J by 7 bases, with 12 bases left in between. CDR3 length equals 13 residues.

The chain combines TRBV6-5 with TRBJ1-6, with 8 bases fitting TRBD1. V lost 6 bases to trimming and J lost 6 bases; unmatched junction nucleotides: 1. This CDR3 is built from 13 residues. Per germline, CDR1 MNHEY and CDR2 SVGAGI. The chain's CDR3 is CASSDRGNSPLHF. As DNA, the CDR3 is TGTGCCAGCAGCGACAGGGGTAATTCACCCCTCCACTTT.

The rearrangement joins TRBV30 to TRBJ1-2; D is perhaps TRBD1 (6 bases). Trimming stripped 5 bases from V and 1 base from J, with 17 bases between. The CDR3 extends over 15 amino acids. In germline, CDR1 is GTSNPN, CDR2 SVGIG (reference sequence). The CDR3 nucleotides read TGTGCCTGGGTCATAGCGGGGGCCGGTAACTATGGCTACACCTTC. Amino acid sequence: CAWVIAGAGNYGYTF.

On this clone: One end of the junction does not line up with germline, which may come from a read error. The rearrangement links TRBV28 to TRBJ1-4, with D hard to call. Germline V gene sequence: CDR1 MDHEN, CDR2 SYDVKM. The CDR3 sequence is 11 residues long. The CDR3 DNA follows: TGTGCCAGCAGTTCTCTCGGCCGACTGAGTTTT. Its protein is CASSSLGRLSF.

The DNA of the CDR3 is TGTGCCAGCAGCCCCTCGGACAGCTCCTACAATGAGCAGTTCTTC. Its protein is CASSPSDSSYNEQFF. The chain carries TRBV7-8 and TRBJ2-1; a possible D gene is TRBD1 (6 bases). The V gene's germline CDR1 is SGHVS and CDR2 FQNEAQ. CDR3 length equals 15 residues. V lost 5 bases and J 0 bases, leaving 11 bases between the germline ends.

V and J are TRBV27 and TRBJ1-1, with a tentative D call TRBD1 (5 bases). Deletions cut 4 bases from V and 4 bases from J, with 16 bases between. Germline V gene sequence: CDR1 MNHEY, CDR2 SMNVEV (reference sequence). The CDR3 contains 15 residues. CDR3 nucleotides: TGTGCCAGCAGTTCAATGAGGAGACAGTCCACTGAAGCTTTCTTT. Protein: CASSSMRRQSTEAFF.

The chain has TRBV9 and TRBJ2-7; 7 bases fit TRBD2. Germline assignment: CDR1 SGDLS and CDR2 YYNGEE. With 1 base clipped from V and 0 bases from J, the junction kept 1 base outside the gene matches. This CDR3 has 14 residues. Here the CDR3 DNA reads TGTGCCAGCAGCGTATCGGGGGGCTCCTACGAGCAGTACTTC. It translates to CASSVSGGSYEQYF.

The chain combines TRBV18 with TRBJ2-7, with D unresolved. Looked up from germline, CDR1 is KGHSH and CDR2 is LQKENI. V lost 5 bases, J lost 6 bases, and 17 bases lay in between. This CDR3 contains 14 residues. The CDR3 region is CASSAVGSSGEQYF. The DNA of the CDR3 is TGTGCCAGCTCAGCCGTAGGTAGCTCGGGCGAGCAGTACTTC.

The chain is built from TRBV5-1 and TRBJ2-3; TRBD2 agrees at 8 bases. Germline V gives CDR1 SGHRS, CDR2 YFSETQ. CDR3 length equals 18 residues. V lost 1 base to trimming and J lost 2 bases; unmatched junction nucleotides: 12. The DNA for the CDR3 is TGCGCCAGCAGCTTGCTTAGCGGGACCGCCCCGAACACAGATACGCAGTATTTT. Protein product: CASSLLSGTAPNTDTQYF.

The V call is TRBV28, the J call TRBJ2-1, with D possibly TRBD1 on 6 matching bases. CDR1 and CDR2 from the germline V gene are MDHEN and SYDVKM. This CDR3 contains 14 residues. V was clipped by 5 bases and J by 4 bases, with 12 bases between them. This CDR3 is CASSLWTDYNEQFF. The CDR3 nucleotides read TGTGCCAGCAGTCTCTGGACAGATTACAATGAGCAGTTCTTC.

The J gene is TRBJ2-1, the V gene TRBV11-2, with a possible D match to TRBD1 (6 bases). CDR3 length: 15 residues. The germline V gene has CDR1 SGHAT and CDR2 FQNNGV. Trimming stripped 0 bases from V and 6 bases from J, with 12 bases between. The CDR3 DNA is TGTGCCAGCAGCTTAGAGGGGGCGCTTCGCAATGAGCAGTTCTTC. Translating it yields CASSLEGALRNEQFF. The complete variable domain, with remaining parts taken from reference TRBV11-2 and TRBJ2-1, reads EAGVAQSPRYKIIEKRQSVAFWCNPISGHATLYWYQQILGQGPKLLIQFQNNGVVDDSQLPKDRFSAERLKGVDSTLKIQPAKLEDSAVYLCASSLEGALRNEQFFGPGTRLTVL.

This clone appeared a single time. The genes are TRBV4-1 and TRBJ1-5, with TRBD1 identical over 7 bases. Germline CDR1 reads MGHRA; CDR2 reads YSYEKL. V trimming: 1 base; J trimming: 0 bases; junction bases outside the gene matches: 9. The length of the CDR3 is 18 residues. CDR3 region: CASSQAPQGEHSNQPQHF. For the CDR3, the DNA is TGCGCCAGCAGCCAAGCCCCCCAGGGGGAACATAGCAATCAGCCCCAGCATTTT.

This sequence joins TRBV27 and TRBJ2-7; no clear D. CDR3 length: 15 amino acids. V lost 5 bases and J lost 5, with 19 bases in between. Germline V gives CDR1 MNHEY, CDR2 SMNVEV (reference sequence). This chain's CDR3 is CASSPLRVALNEQYF. As DNA, the CDR3 is TGTGCCAGCAGTCCGCTAAGAGTAGCTCTAAACGAGCAGTACTTC.

The V and J genes are TRBV2 and TRBJ2-7; D is unclear. V gave up 7 bases and J gave up 0 bases, with 13 bases separating them. CDR3 length: 14 residues. The germline CDR1 and CDR2 sequences are SNHLY and FYNNEI. CDR3 coding DNA: TGTGCCAGCAAATCTGGGCTCCCCTCCTACGAGCAGTACTTC. It is translated as CASKSGLPSYEQYF.

The chain has TRBV11-3 and TRBJ1-4, with TRBD1 matching 8 bases. The CDR3 is made up of 13 amino acids. V dropped 5 bases and J dropped 7; count of bases not matched to a gene: 3. Germline V gene sequence: CDR1 SGHNT, CDR2 YENEEA. CDR3 DNA sequence: TGTGCCAGCAGCCTACAGGGGGGTGAAAAACTGTTTTTT. Its protein product is CASSLQGGEKLFF.